This is a list of T cell receptor beta chains from one sample in a study of identical twins. TCRdb used MiXCR to reprocess the 5' RACE reads, holding one entry per CDR3 protein. The sample holds about 660,000 distinct CDR3 sequences, 8.6% seen once. The data were also submitted as part of a second study, on yellow fever vaccine responses in identical twins.

Sequencing was done on a sample of PBMCs. These receptors all stem from a woman in her late teens or twenties in good health. Both conserved end residues are part of each CDR3. D genes are given only for firm matches. For some rows the clone size is stated as once, few or many, or as a class when expanded; others skip it.

>NA|TRBV7-9|NA|TRBJ2-3
TGTGCCAGCAGCTCCAGGGTGGCGAATACGCAGTATTTT
CASSSRVANTQYF
>NA|TRBV6-1|NA|TRBJ2-7
TGTGCCAGCAGAAACGGTGGTTTCAGCTCCTACGAGCAGTACTTC
CASRNGGFSSYEQYF
>NA|TRBV20-1|NA|TRBJ2-7
TGCACCGCGCGAGGGCTGGAAAGGGAGCAGTACTTC
CTARGLEREQYF
>TRBD2|TRBV12-3/TRBV12-4|few|TRBJ2-7
TGTGCCAGCAGTTTATTTGCGGGAGTATACGAGCAGTACTTC
CASSLFAGVYEQYF
>TRBD1|TRBV10-3|few|TRBJ2-7
TGTGCCATCAGTGGCGAGCCTGGACAGGGGGCGGTCGAGCAGTACTTC
CAISGEPGQGAVEQYF
>TRBD1|TRBV4-1|once|TRBJ2-5
TGCGCCAGCAGCCAGTTGACAGGGGTTGGGGAGACCCAGTACTTC
CASSQLTGVGETQYF
>NA|TRBV6-2/TRBV6-3|few|TRBJ2-7
TGTGCCAGCAGTTACTCGAAGGCAGGCGAGCAGTACTTC
CASSYSKAGEQYF
>TRBD2|TRBV7-9|few|TRBJ2-1
TGTGCCAGCAGCCCTATTGGCGGGAGTTCAAATGAGCAGTTCTTC
CASSPIGGSSNEQFF
>NA|TRBV9|NA|TRBJ2-1
TGTGCCAGCAGCGTAGAATCAGCAGGGAGTTTTGCATACAATGAGCAGTTCTTC
CASSVESAGSFAYNEQFF
>NA|TRBV5-1|few|TRBJ2-1
TGCGCCAGCAGCTTGGCCGTGCAGGGTAGCAATGAGCAGTTCTTC
CASSLAVQGSNEQFF
>NA|TRBV10-3|few|TRBJ2-3
TGTGCCATCAGAAGACAGGACACAGATACGCAGTATTTT
CAIRRQDTDTQYF
>TRBD2|TRBV7-8|few|TRBJ2-3
TGTGCCAGCACCGCTAGCGGGGGCCTCCGTGATACGCAGTATTTT
CASTASGGLRDTQYF
>NA|TRBV6-2/TRBV6-3|few|TRBJ2-3
TGTGCCAGCAGTCATTTGGGGGGGCGCGGCACAGATACGCAGTATTTT
CASSHLGGRGTDTQYF
>NA|TRBV27|NA|TRBJ2-3
TGTGCCAGCAGTTTATGGGGACAAGAGACAGATACGCAGTATTTT
CASSLWGQETDTQYF
>NA|TRBV12-3/TRBV12-4|NA|TRBJ1-2
TGTGCCACCACGTCAGGCCCCACCGGCGGATACACCTTC
CATTSGPTGGYTF
>TRBD1|TRBV15|many|TRBJ1-1
TGTGCCACCACTCCGGGACAGGGGACTGAAGCTTTCTTT
CATTPGQGTEAFF
>TRBD1|TRBV24-1|NA|TRBJ2-5
TGTGCCACCAGTAACAGGGGTCGCGAGACCCAGTACTTC
CATSNRGRETQYF
>TRBD1|TRBV20-1|few|TRBJ2-2
TGCAGTGCCAGACCCGGGACAGGGGTCGGTGGGGAGCTGTTTTTT
CSARPGTGVGGELFF
>NA|TRBV7-9|many|TRBJ1-2
TGTGCCAGCAGCTTAGCGTCGGGCAGCTATGGCTACACCTTC
CASSLASGSYGYTF
>TRBD2|TRBV12-3/TRBV12-4|NA|TRBJ2-7
TGTGCCAGCAGTTTAGGCCTTGCGGGGGGGAATGGGGAGCAGTACTTC
CASSLGLAGGNGEQYF
>TRBD1|TRBV5-1|NA|TRBJ2-5
TGCGCCAGCACCTGGGGGACAGCGTACCAAGAGACCCAGTACTTC
CASTWGTAYQETQYF
>NA|TRBV12-3/TRBV12-4|few|TRBJ1-4
TGTGCCAGCCCCCCGTCTATGGGAAAACTGTTTTTT
CASPPSMGKLFF
>NA|TRBV20-1|few|TRBJ1-2
TGCAGTGCTAGAGACATACTTGTTTATGGCTACACCTTC
CSARDILVYGYTF
>NA|TRBV4-1|NA|TRBJ2-5
TGCGCCAGCAGCCAAGGGGGTTACATGACAGTACAAGAGACCCAGTACTTC
CASSQGGYMTVQETQYF
>NA|TRBV20-1|NA|TRBJ2-7
TGCAGTGTTGGGGAGTACTACGAGCAGTACTTC
CSVGEYYEQYF
>TRBD2|TRBV5-1|NA|TRBJ2-1
TGCACCAGCAGCTTGGCCGCTAGCGGGGGTACCCAGGGAGAGCAGTTCTTC
CTSSLAASGGTQGEQFF
>TRBD1|TRBV2|NA|TRBJ1-2
TGTGCCAGCAGGGTACAGGGGGGAGATGGCTACACCTTC
CASRVQGGDGYTF
>NA|TRBV4-1|NA|TRBJ2-5
TGCGCCAGCAGCCAAGTTGGGACGCGGACAGCAGGGGAGACCCAGTACTTC
CASSQVGTRTAGETQYF
>NA|TRBV14|few|TRBJ2-7
TGTGCCAGCAGCCGGAGACAGGTGACCTACGAGCAGTACTTC
CASSRRQVTYEQYF
>NA|TRBV12-3/TRBV12-4|NA|TRBJ2-5
TGTGCCAGCAGGCCCACGGGGCCGGAGACCCAGTACTTC
CASRPTGPETQYF
>TRBD1|TRBV7-9|few|TRBJ2-7
TGTGCCAGCAGCTTAGTAAGGGGGCAGCAGTACTTC
CASSLVRGQQYF
>TRBD1|TRBV3-1|few|TRBJ2-5
TGTGCCAGCAGCCAAGTAGTAGGTGGAACAGGGGGAGAGACCCAGTACTTC
CASSQVVGGTGGETQYF
>NA|TRBV9|few|TRBJ2-5
TGTGCCAGCGCCTATTCCGGGACCCAAGGGACCCAGTACTTC
CASAYSGTQGTQYF
>TRBD1|TRBV3-1|few|TRBJ2-2
TGTGCCAGCAGCCGCCGACAGGGGTCCGGGGAGCTGTTTTTT
CASSRRQGSGELFF
>NA|TRBV4-2|many|TRBJ2-5
TGTGCCAGCAGCCAAGAAGCGGGCTGGGAAGAGACCCAGTACTTC
CASSQEAGWEETQYF
>TRBD2|TRBV20-1|many|TRBJ2-7
TGCAGTGCTAGAAACGGACTAGTGGTCGAGCAGTACTTC
CSARNGLVVEQYF
>NA|TRBV9|few|TRBJ2-3
TGTGCCAGCAGCGTATATGGGACGTATACGCAGTATTTT
CASSVYGTYTQYF
>NA|TRBV5-1|many|TRBJ2-7
TGCGCCAGCAGCCCCGGGTTACAAGAGGACTACGAGCAGTACTTC
CASSPGLQEDYEQYF
>NA|TRBV20-1|NA|TRBJ1-5
TGCAGTGCCACAAGAGCCGGCGGGACCACTCAGCCCCAGCATTTT
CSATRAGGTTQPQHF
>NA|TRBV7-8|few|TRBJ2-3
TGTGCCAGCAGCTTAGCGTTCGTCACAGATACGCAGTATTTT
CASSLAFVTDTQYF
>NA|TRBV4-2|NA|TRBJ2-2
TGTGCCAGCAGCCCCTTCGGAGCGAACACCGGGGAGCTGTTTTTT
CASSPFGANTGELFF
>TRBD1|TRBV27|few|TRBJ2-2
TGTGCCAGCAGTTTATTTTTGATGGCAGGGGGTGTCGGGGAGCTGTTTTTT
CASSLFLMAGGVGELFF
>TRBD2|TRBV7-2|NA|TRBJ2-2
TGTGCCAGCAGCAGGACTAGCGGGGGGGCCTCGGTCGGGGAGCTGTTTTTT
CASSRTSGGASVGELFF
>NA|TRBV7-9|NA|TRBJ2-7
TGTGCCAGCACACGGGGAGGATCCTACGAGCAGTACTTC
CASTRGGSYEQYF
>NA|TRBV5-6|NA|TRBJ1-2
TGTGCCAGCAGCTTGTACGGGGGAAAGGGCTATGGCTACACCTTC
CASSLYGGKGYGYTF
>TRBD1|TRBV2|NA|TRBJ2-5
TGTGCCAGCAGGAAAAGGACAGGACAAGAGACCCAGTACTTC
CASRKRTGQETQYF